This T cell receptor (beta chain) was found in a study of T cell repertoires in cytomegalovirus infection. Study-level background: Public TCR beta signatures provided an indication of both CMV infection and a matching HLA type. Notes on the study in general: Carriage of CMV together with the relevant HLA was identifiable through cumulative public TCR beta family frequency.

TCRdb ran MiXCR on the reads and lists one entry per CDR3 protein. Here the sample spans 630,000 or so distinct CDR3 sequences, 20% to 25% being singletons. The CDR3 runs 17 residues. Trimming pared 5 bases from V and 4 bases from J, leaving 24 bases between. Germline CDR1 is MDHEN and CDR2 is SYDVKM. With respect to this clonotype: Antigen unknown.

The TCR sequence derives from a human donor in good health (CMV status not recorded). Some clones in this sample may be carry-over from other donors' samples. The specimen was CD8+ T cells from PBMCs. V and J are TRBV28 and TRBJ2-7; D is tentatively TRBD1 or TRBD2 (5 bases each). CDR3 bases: TGTGCCAGCAGTACCCGGGACCCCTACCTTGGTAGATACGAGCAGTACGTC. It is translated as CASSTRDPYLGRYEQYV.